This is a list of T cell receptor beta chains from one sample in a study of CD8+ T cells in alopecia areata. Clones were read by immunoSEQ multiplex PCR, and TCRdb kept only the in-frame ones, dropping some. The profile shows more than 110,000 clones, approximately 80% of them singletons. The sequencing here drew on CD8+ T cells sorted from blood, taken at week 4, from a patient treated with tofacitinib. These receptors came from a human donor with alopecia areata. The CDR3 runs from the conserved cysteine through the conserved F or W. D genes are given only for firm matches. Clone size is shown for a subset of rows, as once, few, many or a class of expanded clone.

clone size	V gene	D gene	J gene	CDR3 DNA	CDR3 protein
-	TRBV19	-	TRBJ2-3	TGTGCCAGCCGCATGGGGCCCTATAGGGGCACAGATACGCAGTATTTT	CASRMGPYRGTDTQYF
-	TRBV29-1	-	TRBJ2-5	TGCAGCGTTGAAGATCGAGCAGGGCTGGTGGAGACCCAGTACTTC	CSVEDRAGLVETQYF
few	TRBV19	-	TRBJ2-6	TGTGCCAGTAGTGTGTCTATCTCTGGGGCCAACGTCCTGACTTTC	CASSVSISGANVLTF
-	TRBV5-1	-	TRBJ1-1	TGCGCCAGCAGCTTGGGGGAGGTGAACACTGAAGCTTTCTTT	CASSLGEVNTEAFF
-	TRBV18	TRBD1	TRBJ2-7	TGTGCCAGCTCACCGGCCCGGGACAGGGTAGACGAGCAGTACTTC	CASSPARDRVDEQYF
-	TRBV2	TRBD2	TRBJ2-7	TGTGCCAGCAGTTTGTCGGGGGGGACCACCTACGAGCAGTACTTC	CASSLSGGTTYEQYF
-	TRBV7-9	-	TRBJ2-1	TGTGCCAGCAGCCCGGGGGCTGAGCAGTTCTTC	CASSPGAEQFF
-	TRBV12-5	-	TRBJ2-1	TGTGCTAGTGGTTTGGTGCTCGCTTTGGGGGGGGCCCACAATGAGCAGTTCTTC	CASGLVLALGGAHNEQFF
-	TRBV6-1	-	TRBJ1-4	TGTGCCAGCAGTGAAGCGCAGGGCCTAAATGAAAAACTGTTTTTT	CASSEAQGLNEKLFF
-	TRBV9	TRBD1	TRBJ2-1	TGTGCCAGCAGCGTAAGTTTGACAGGGGGTGACAATGAGCAGTTCTTC	CASSVSLTGGDNEQFF
-	TRBV7-9	-	TRBJ2-5	TGTGCCAGCAGCTGGGGACTCCAAGAGACCCAGTACTTC	CASSWGLQETQYF
once	TRBV30	-	TRBJ2-5	TGTGCCTGGAGACCATCTGGGGCGGTGGCAGAGACCCAGTACTTC	CAWRPSGAVAETQYF
-	TRBV7-9	-	TRBJ2-1	TGTGCCAGCAGCCAACAGGGCGTTCCAACAAATGAGCAGTTCTTC	CASSQQGVPTNEQFF
-	TRBV7-9	-	TRBJ2-5	TGTGCCAGCAGCCCGCCAATTTCAGACCAAGAGACCCAGTACTTC	CASSPPISDQETQYF